This T cell receptor (beta chain) came from a study of identical twins. This clonotype was recorded many times. What it binds is unknown. Germline CDR1 ENHRY, CDR2 SYGVKD. Trimming left V 8 bases short and J 4 bases short, with 11 bases between. The CDR3 is 12 residues long. General study points: The study reached conclusions through statistical analysis that was cross-sectional, not following the same donors. Memory repertoires lacked the insertion deficit that abundant cord blood beta clonotypes showed. Beta out-of-frame sequences showed weaker excess twin sharing.

Template switching created a universal primer site, and the cDNA included unique molecular identifiers. TCRdb used MiXCR to reprocess the 5' RACE reads, holding one entry per CDR3 protein. The sample consists of about 690,000 distinct CDR3 sequences, around 6.1% of them appearing once. This chain connects TRBV10-3 to TRBJ2-5, with D perhaps TRBD1 (5 bases). Sample: naive T cells sorted from blood. This TCR came from a man aged 18 to 30 in good health. CDR3 DNA sequence: TGTGCCATCTCGGCAGGGCCAGAGACCCAGTACTTC. Its translation is CAISAGPETQYF.